This T cell receptor beta chain was sequenced during a study of blood T cell repertoires in COVID-19. The overall study: PBMCs, B-cell-depleted T cells, or T cells were the source of the cDNA or gDNA that made up the material.

Sequenced by immunoSEQ multiplex PCR; TCRdb stores in-frame clones only, minus some. The sample contains fewer than 300,000 clones, more than 75% of which appear only once. This CDR3 comprises 15 residues. Germline assignment: CDR1 SNHLY and CDR2 FYNNEI. With 10 bases removed from V and 0 bases from J, the gap between germline ends came to 18 bases. The sequenced material came from PBMCs or T cells enriched from blood (not recorded which). This TCR came from a woman between 35 and 50 years old with acute COVID-19. The chain combines TRBV2 with TRBJ1-1, with no clear D. CDR3 coding DNA: TGTGCCACCAAAGGGAGTACGTTCATGAACACTGAAGCTTTCTTT. As protein: CATKGSTFMNTEAFF.